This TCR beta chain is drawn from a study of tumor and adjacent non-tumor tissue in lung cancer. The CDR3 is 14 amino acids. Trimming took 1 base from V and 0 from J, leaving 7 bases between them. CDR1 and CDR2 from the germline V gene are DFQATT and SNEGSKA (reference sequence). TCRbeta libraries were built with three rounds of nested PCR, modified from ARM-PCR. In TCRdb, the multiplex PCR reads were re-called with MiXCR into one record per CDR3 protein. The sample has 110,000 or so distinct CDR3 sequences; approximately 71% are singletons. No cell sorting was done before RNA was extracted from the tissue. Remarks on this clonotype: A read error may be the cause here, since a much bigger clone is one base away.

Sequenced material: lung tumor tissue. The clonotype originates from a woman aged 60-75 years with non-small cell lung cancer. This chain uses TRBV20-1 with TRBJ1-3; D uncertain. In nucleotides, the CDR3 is TGCAGTGCTAGAGCCCCGGACTCTGGAAACACCATATATTTT. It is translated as CSARAPDSGNTIYF.